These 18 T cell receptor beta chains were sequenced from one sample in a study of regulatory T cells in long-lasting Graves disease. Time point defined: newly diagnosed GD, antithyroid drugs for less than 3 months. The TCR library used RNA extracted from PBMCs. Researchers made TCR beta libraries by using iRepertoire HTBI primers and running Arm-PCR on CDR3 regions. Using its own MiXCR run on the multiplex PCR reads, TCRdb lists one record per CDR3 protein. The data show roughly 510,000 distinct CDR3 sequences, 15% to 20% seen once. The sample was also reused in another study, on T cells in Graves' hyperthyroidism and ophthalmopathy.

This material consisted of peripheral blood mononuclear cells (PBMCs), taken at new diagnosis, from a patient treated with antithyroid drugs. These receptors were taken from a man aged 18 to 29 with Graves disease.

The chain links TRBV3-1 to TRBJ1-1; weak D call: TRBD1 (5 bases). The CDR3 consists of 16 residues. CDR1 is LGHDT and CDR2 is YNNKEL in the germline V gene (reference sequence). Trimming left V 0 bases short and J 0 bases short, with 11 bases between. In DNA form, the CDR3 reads TGTGCCAGCAGCCAAGATAAGGCAGGGTTGAACACTGAAGCTTTCTTT. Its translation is CASSQDKAGLNTEAFF.

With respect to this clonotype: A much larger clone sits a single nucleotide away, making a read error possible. In DNA, the CDR3 is TGCAGTGGATGGATTAGCGGGCTTAATAATGAGCAGTTCTTC. Residues: CSGWISGLNNEQFF. V usage is TRBV20-1 and J usage is TRBJ2-1, with 7 bases aligning to TRBD2. The CDR3 consists of 14 residues. In germline, CDR1 is DFQATT, CDR2 SNEGSKA (reference sequence). The trim removed 7 bases at V and 7 bases at J, leaving 13 bases unmatched.

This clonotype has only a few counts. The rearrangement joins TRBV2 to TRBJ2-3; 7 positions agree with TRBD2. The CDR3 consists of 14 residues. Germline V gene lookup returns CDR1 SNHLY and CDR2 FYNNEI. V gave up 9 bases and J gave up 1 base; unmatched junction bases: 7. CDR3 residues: CASRREYGTDTQYF. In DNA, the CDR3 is TGTGCCAGTCGGCGGGAGTATGGCACAGATACGCAGTATTTT.

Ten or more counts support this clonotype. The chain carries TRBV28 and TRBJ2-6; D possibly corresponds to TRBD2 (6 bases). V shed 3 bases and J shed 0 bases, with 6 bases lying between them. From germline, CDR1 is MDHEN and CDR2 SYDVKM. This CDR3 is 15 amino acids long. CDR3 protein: CASSFGGSGANVLTF. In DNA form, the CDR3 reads TGTGCCAGCAGTTTCGGGGGCTCTGGGGCCAACGTCCTGACTTTC.

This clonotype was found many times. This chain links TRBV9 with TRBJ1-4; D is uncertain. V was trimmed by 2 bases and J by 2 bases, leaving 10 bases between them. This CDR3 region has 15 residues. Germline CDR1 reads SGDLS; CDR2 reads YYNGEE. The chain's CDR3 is CASSVWGGTNEKLFF. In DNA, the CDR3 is TGTGCCAGCAGCGTTTGGGGAGGCACTAATGAAAAACTGTTTTTT.

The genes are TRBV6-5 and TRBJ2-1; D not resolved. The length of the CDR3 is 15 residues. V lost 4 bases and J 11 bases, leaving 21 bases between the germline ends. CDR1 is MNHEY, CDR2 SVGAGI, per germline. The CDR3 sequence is CASSSSLMNPPQQFF. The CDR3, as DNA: TGTGCCAGCAGTTCCTCATTAATGAACCCCCCCCAGCAGTTCTTC.

Written as DNA, the CDR3 is TGTGCCAGCAGCCTCAGGACAGGCTGGAGTGGAGGTGAAAAACTGTTTTTT. Its translation: CASSLRTGWSGGEKLFF. The V call is TRBV7-2, the J call TRBJ1-4; 7 nucleotides match TRBD1. CDR1 is SGHTA, CDR2 FQGNSA, per germline. The length of the CDR3 is 17 residues. Trimming at V came to 5 bases and at J to 7 bases, leaving 16 bases not matched to a gene.

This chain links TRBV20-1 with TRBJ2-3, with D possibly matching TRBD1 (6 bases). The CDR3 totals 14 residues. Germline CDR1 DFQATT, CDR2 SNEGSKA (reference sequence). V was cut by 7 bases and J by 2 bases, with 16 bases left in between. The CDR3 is CSVYPGHATDTQYF. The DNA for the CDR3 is TGCAGTGTCTACCCGGGACACGCCACAGATACGCAGTATTTT.

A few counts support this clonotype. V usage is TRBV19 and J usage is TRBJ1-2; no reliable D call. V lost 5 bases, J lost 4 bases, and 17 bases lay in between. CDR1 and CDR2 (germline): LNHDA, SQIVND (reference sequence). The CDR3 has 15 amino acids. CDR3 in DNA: TGTGCCAGTAGTGAAGTCCTTGGGTCACCCTATGGCTACACCTTC. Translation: CASSEVLGSPYGYTF.

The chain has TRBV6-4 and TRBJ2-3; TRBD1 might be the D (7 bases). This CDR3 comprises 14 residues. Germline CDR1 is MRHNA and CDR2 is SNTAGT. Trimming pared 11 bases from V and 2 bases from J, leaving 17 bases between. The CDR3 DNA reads TGTGCCGCCCAGGGGGGTCTCAACACAGATACGCAGTATTTT. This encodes CAAQGGLNTDTQYF.

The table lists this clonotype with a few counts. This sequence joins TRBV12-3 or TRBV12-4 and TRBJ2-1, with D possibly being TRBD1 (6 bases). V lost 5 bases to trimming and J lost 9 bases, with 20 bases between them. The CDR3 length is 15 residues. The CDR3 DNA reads TGTGCCAGCAGTCCCCGGGGCAGGGGAAGAAGTGAGCAGTTCTTC. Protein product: CASSPRGRGRSEQFF.

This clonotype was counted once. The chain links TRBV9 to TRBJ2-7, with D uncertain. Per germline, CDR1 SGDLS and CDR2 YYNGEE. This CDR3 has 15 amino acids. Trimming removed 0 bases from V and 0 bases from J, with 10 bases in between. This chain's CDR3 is CASSVEADSSYEQYF. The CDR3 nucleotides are TGTGCCAGCAGCGTAGAGGCTGACTCCTCCTACGAGCAGTACTTC. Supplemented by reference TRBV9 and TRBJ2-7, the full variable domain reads DSGVTQTPKHLITATGQRVTLRCSPRSGDLSVYWYQQSLDQGLQFLIQYYNGEERAKGNILERFSAQQFPDLHSELNLSSLELGDSALYFCASSVEADSSYEQYFGPGTRLTVT.

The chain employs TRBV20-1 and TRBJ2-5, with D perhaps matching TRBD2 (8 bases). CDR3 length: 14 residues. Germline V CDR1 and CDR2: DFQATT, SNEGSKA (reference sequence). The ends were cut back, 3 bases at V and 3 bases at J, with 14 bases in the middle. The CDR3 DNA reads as TGCAGTGCTAGCCGGGAGGGGACAGAAGAGACCCAGTACTTC. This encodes CSASREGTEETQYF.

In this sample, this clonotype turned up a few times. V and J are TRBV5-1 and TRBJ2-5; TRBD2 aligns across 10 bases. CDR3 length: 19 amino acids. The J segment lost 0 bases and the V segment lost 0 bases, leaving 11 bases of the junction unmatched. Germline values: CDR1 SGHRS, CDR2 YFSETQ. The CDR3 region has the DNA TGCGCCAGCAGCTTGGGAGGTCCCGGGACTAGCGCGAACCAAGAGACCCAGTACTTC. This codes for CASSLGGPGTSANQETQYF.

The CDR3 coding sequence is TGTGCCAGCAGCTTAAATGAAGGAGATACGCAGTATTTT. It codes for CASSLNEGDTQYF. The chain joins TRBV7-9 to TRBJ2-3; D call uncertain. The V gene's germline CDR1 is SEHNR and CDR2 FQNEAQ (reference sequence). There are 13 residues in the CDR3. The ends were cut back, 2 bases at V and 5 bases at J, with 8 bases in the middle.

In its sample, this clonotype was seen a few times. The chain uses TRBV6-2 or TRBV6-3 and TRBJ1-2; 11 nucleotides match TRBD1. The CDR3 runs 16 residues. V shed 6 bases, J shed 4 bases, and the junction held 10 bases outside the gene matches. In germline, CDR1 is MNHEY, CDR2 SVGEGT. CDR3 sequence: CASSAGTGGGRYGYTF. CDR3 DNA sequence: TGTGCCAGCAGCGCCGGGACAGGGGGTGGTCGCTATGGCTACACCTTC.

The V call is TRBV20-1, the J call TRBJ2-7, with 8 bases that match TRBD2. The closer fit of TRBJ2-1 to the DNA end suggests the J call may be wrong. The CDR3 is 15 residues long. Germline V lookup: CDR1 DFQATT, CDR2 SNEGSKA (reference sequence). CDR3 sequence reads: CSARDREGLSYEQFF. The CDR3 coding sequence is TGCAGTGCTAGAGATCGGGAGGGGCTCTCCTACGAGCAGTTCTTC.

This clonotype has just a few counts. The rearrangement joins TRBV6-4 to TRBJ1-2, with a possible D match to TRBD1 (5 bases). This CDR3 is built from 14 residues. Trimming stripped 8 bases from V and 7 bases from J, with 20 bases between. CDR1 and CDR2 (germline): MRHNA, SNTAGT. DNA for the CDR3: TGTGCCAGCTCCCCGCAGGGTGGGTTCTTTGGCTACACCTTC. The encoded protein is CASSPQGGFFGYTF.